One sample yielded the 15 T cell receptor beta chains listed below, sequenced in a study of OX40 agonist ivuxolimab in advanced cancers. Data came from immunoSEQ multiplex PCR; TCRdb stores just in-frame clones and leaves some out. The sample lists 55,000 to 70,000 clones, about 85% seen once, with around 3.4% in the top ten. The sample was CD4+ or CD8+ T cells sorted from blood, taken in a trial of the OX40 agonist ivuxolimab. The receptors stem from an adult with an advanced solid tumor such as melanoma, head and neck, liver or kidney cancer.

The V gene is TRBV27, the J gene TRBJ2-2, with 7 bases that match TRBD1. The V gene's germline CDR1 is MNHEY and CDR2 SMNVEV (reference sequence). The CDR3 is 17 residues long. J was trimmed by 0 bases and V by 6 bases; bases with no gene match: 10. CDR3 DNA sequence: TGTGCCAGCAGGGAGGAGACAGGGACCGCGAACACCGGGGAGCTGTTTTTT. Its translation is CASREETGTANTGELFF.

V usage is TRBV2 and J usage is TRBJ2-7; perhaps TRBD2 as D (5 bases). Germline assignment: CDR1 SNHLY and CDR2 FYNNEI. This CDR3 is built from 15 residues. With 9 bases removed from V and 3 bases from J, the gap between germline ends came to 21 bases. The CDR3 DNA follows: TGTGCCAGTGTAATCCGGGATAAGCTTTTCTACGAGCAGTACTTC. Translation gives CASVIRDKLFYEQYF.

For this clone: The junction departs from germline at one end; a sequencing error may be responsible. Here the CDR3 DNA reads TGTGCCAGCAGTCACTCGAGTACAGGATCCTACGAGCAGTACTTC. This sequence encodes CASSHSSTGSYEQYF. V gene TRBV6-5 combines with J gene TRBJ2-7; D possibly corresponds to TRBD1 (5 bases). Germline V gene lookup returns CDR1 MNHEY and CDR2 SVGAGI. The CDR3 length is 15 residues.

The genes are TRBV14 and TRBJ2-7, with unresolved D. The CDR3 is made up of 12 amino acids. Germline CDR1 and CDR2: SGHDN and FVKESK. Between the trimmed V and J ends, which lost 1 base and 6 bases, there was a span of 7 bases. CDR3 DNA: TGTGCCAGCAGCCAAGTTGGAAGCGAGCAGTACTTC. This translates into CASSQVGSEQYF. Full variable domain (missing parts from reference TRBV14 and TRBJ2-7): EAGVTQFPSHSVIEKGQTVTLRCDPISGHDNLYWYRRVMGKEIKFLLHFVKESKQDESGMPNNRFLAERTGGTYSTLKVQPAELEDSGVYFCASSQVGSEQYFGPGTRLTVT.

CDR3 bases: TGTGCCAGCAGTCGACAAATAACCTACGAGCAGTACTTC. Encoded protein: CASSRQITYEQYF. This chain connects TRBV2 to TRBJ2-7, with no clear D. Germline loops: CDR1 SNHLY, CDR2 FYNNEI. V shed 5 bases and J shed 2 bases, with 10 bases lying between them. The CDR3 covers 13 residues.

V is TRBV6-1 and J is TRBJ2-5; D is ambiguous. This CDR3 is 16 amino acids long. From germline, CDR1 is MNHNS and CDR2 SASEGT. Trimming took 2 bases from V and 5 from J, leaving 18 bases between them. The CDR3 sequence: CASSESDDGQVETQYF. CDR3 sequence (DNA): TGTGCCAGCAGTGAATCAGATGACGGGCAGGTTGAGACCCAGTACTTC.

In the case of this clone: One junction end disagrees with the germline gene, perhaps due to a read error. This chain joins TRBV6-5 and TRBJ1-2; D not certain. The CDR3 contains 12 residues. Germline V gives CDR1 MNHEY, CDR2 SVGAGI. This CDR3 is CAYGGPYYGYTF. DNA of the CDR3: TGCGCCTACGGCGGACCTTACTATGGCTACACCTTC.

V is TRBV4-1 and J is TRBJ1-5, with D possibly matching TRBD1 (6 bases). The germline V and J ends were trimmed by 0 bases and 5 bases, with 17 bases remaining between them. The germline V gene encodes CDR1 MGHRA and CDR2 YSYEKL. This CDR3 region has 17 residues. Written as DNA, the CDR3 is TGCGCCAGCAGCCAAGATGTCCTTACAGGGCCCCATCAGCCCCAGCATTTT. This encodes CASSQDVLTGPHQPQHF.

The chain combines TRBV6-1 with TRBJ2-3; 8 bases map to TRBD2. The CDR3 spans 15 residues. After removal of 6 bases from V and 4 bases from J, the junction contained 9 bases not matched to a gene. From germline, CDR1 is MNHNS and CDR2 SASEGT. The CDR3 region has the DNA TGTGCCAGCAGCTTGAGCGGGAGCCGCGCAGATACGCAGTATTTT. This codes for CASSLSGSRADTQYF.

V gene TRBV7-8 combines with J gene TRBJ1-1; TRBD1 might be the D (5 bases). The CDR3 consists of 13 residues. CDR1 is SGHVS and CDR2 is FQNEAQ in the germline V gene. Trimming shortened V by 5 bases and J by 3 bases, and 10 bases separated the two germline ends. CDR3 nucleotides: TGTGCCAGCAGCCGAGGGACTGACACTGAAGCTTTCTTT. Amino acids: CASSRGTDTEAFF.

This clone was found once. V is TRBV11-2 and J is TRBJ2-1, with D unresolved. The CDR3 has 15 residues. Germline V lookup: CDR1 SGHAT, CDR2 FQNNGV. Trimming removed 5 bases from V and 6 bases from J, with 17 bases in between. CDR3 in DNA: TGTGCCAGCAGCCCCCGGGCAGTTTTGAGCAATGAGCAGTTCTTC. Translated, it gives CASSPRAVLSNEQFF.

This chain uses TRBV18 with TRBJ2-3, with TRBD2 as a possible D gene (6 bases). The CDR3 runs to 18 residues. The germline V gene has CDR1 KGHSH and CDR2 LQKENI. The V end was cut by 1 base, the J end by 0 bases, with 17 bases between. CDR3 residues: CASSPQVGLWLSTDTQYF. CDR3 sequence (DNA): TGTGCCAGCTCACCACAGGTGGGACTGTGGTTAAGCACAGATACGCAGTATTTT.

The V and J genes are TRBV7-2 and TRBJ2-6; 7 bases match TRBD1. J gave up 0 bases and V 7 bases, and 6 bases lay outside the gene matches. CDR1 and CDR2 from the germline V gene are SGHTA and FQGNSA. This CDR3 is 16 amino acids long. This CDR3 is CASTWTGSSGANVLTF. The CDR3 nucleotides read TGTGCCAGCACCTGGACAGGAAGCTCTGGGGCCAACGTCCTGACTTTC.

The chain has TRBV12-5 and TRBJ2-5, with TRBD2 identical over 9 bases. Germline V gene data show CDR1 as LGHNT and CDR2 as FRNRAP. The CDR3 totals 18 residues. The junction had 15 bases not matched to a gene; V was cut back by 7 bases and J by 0 bases. CDR3 coding DNA: TGTGCTAGTGCCTTGAGGGTGACTAGCGGAGAGTACCAAGAGACCCAGTACTTC. As protein: CASALRVTSGEYQETQYF.

The chain combines TRBV30 with TRBJ2-3, with TRBD1 matching 9 bases. V shed 3 bases, J shed 5 bases, and the junction held 6 bases outside the gene matches. The CDR3 totals 14 residues. The germline CDR1 and CDR2 sequences are GTSNPN and SVGIG (reference sequence). The CDR3 here is CAWRGGQGVDTQYF. The CDR3 DNA follows: TGTGCCTGGAGAGGGGGACAGGGCGTAGATACGCAGTATTTT.